These T cell receptor beta chains were read from a single sample in a study of blood T cell repertoires in COVID-19. The repertoire was sequenced with immunoSEQ multiplex PCR; TCRdb's copy has only in-frame clones and lacks some. This table has roughly 110,000 clones, 84% appearing once. What was sequenced was peripheral blood. These receptors were collected from a middle-aged woman with acute or convalescent COVID-19. CDR3s include the opening cysteine and the closing phenylalanine or tryptophan. D genes are given only for firm matches. Expanded clones are given a class, and other clones once, few, many or no size at all.

j_call,v_call,d_call,clone_size,cdr3_aa,cdr3_nt
TRBJ2-5,TRBV5-8,TRBD1,once,CASSSQTGRGTQYF,TGTGCCAGCAGCTCGCAGACAGGGCGTGGGACCCAGTACTTC
TRBJ1-4,TRBV29-1,NA,NA,CSVEVPYEKLFF,TGCAGCGTTGAAGTTCCTTATGAAAAACTGTTTTTT
TRBJ2-7,TRBV7-9,NA,NA,CASSLTTEQYF,TGTGCCAGCAGCCTAACTACCGAGCAGTACTTC
TRBJ1-5,TRBV19,NA,NA,CASSETGAWRPQHF,TGTGCCAGTAGCGAAACAGGTGCGTGGAGACCCCAGCATTTT
TRBJ2-3,TRBV9,TRBD2,NA,CASSRLAGGHDTQYF,TGTGCCAGCAGCCGACTAGCGGGGGGGCATGATACGCAGTATTTT
TRBJ2-1,TRBV5-1,NA,NA,CASSPSQADEQFF,TGCGCCAGCAGCCCGTCACAGGCGGATGAGCAGTTCTTC
TRBJ2-3,TRBV6-2/TRBV6-3,NA,NA,CASSQLGADTQYF,TGTGCCAGCAGCCAACTAGGCGCAGATACGCAGTATTTT
TRBJ2-5,TRBV7-9,NA,NA,CAGRTTQETQYF,TGTGCCGGAAGGACTACCCAAGAGACCCAGTACTTC
TRBJ2-3,TRBV11-2,NA,NA,CASSPTDTQYF,TGTGCCAGCAGCCCGACAGATACGCAGTATTTT
TRBJ2-1,TRBV2,NA,NA,CASSEGSSSNEQFF,TGTGCCAGCAGTGAAGGTTCTAGCAGCAATGAGCAGTTCTTC
TRBJ2-7,TRBV6-2/TRBV6-3,NA,NA,CASSTLEGAVEQYF,TGTGCCAGCAGTACCCTGGAGGGCGCGGTCGAGCAGTACTTC
TRBJ2-7,TRBV7-2,NA,once,CASSSPTGSSYEQYF,TGTGCCAGCAGCTCCCCAACAGGTAGCTCCTACGAGCAGTACTTC
TRBJ2-7,TRBV9,NA,NA,CASSPRLSSYEQYF,TGTGCCAGCAGCCCTCGATTGAGCTCCTACGAGCAGTACTTC
TRBJ1-1,TRBV3-1/TRBV3-2,NA,NA,CASSQDARGNTEAFF,TGTGCCAGCAGCCAAGATGCCAGGGGTAACACTGAAGCTTTCTTT
TRBJ2-3,TRBV5-4,NA,NA,CASSLQGLFTDTQYF,TGTGCCAGCAGCTTACAGGGCCTTTTCACAGATACGCAGTATTTT
TRBJ1-5,TRBV9,NA,NA,CASSPRAGDGPQHF,TGTGCCAGCAGCCCCCGGGCGGGGGACGGGCCCCAGCATTTT
TRBJ2-2,TRBV7-6,NA,few,CASSPAGTGELFF,TGTGCCAGCAGCCCCGCCGGCACCGGGGAGCTGTTTTTT
TRBJ1-4,TRBV5-1,NA,once,CASSLEQGGEKLFF,TGCGCCAGCAGCTTGGAGCAGGGCGGTGAAAAACTGTTTTTT
TRBJ2-2,TRBV6-5,NA,NA,CASSPEGRLAGELFF,TGTGCCAGCAGTCCCGAGGGCCGTTTGGCTGGGGAGCTGTTTTTT
TRBJ1-3,TRBV6-1,NA,NA,CASSEAGGVGNTIYF,TGTGCCAGCAGTGAAGCTGGAGGGGTTGGAAACACCATATATTTT
TRBJ1-3,TRBV10-3,TRBD1,NA,CAISPMTGSGNTIYF,TGTGCCATCAGCCCGATGACAGGGTCGGGAAACACCATATATTTT
TRBJ2-2,TRBV9,NA,NA,CASSVALGRTGELFF,TGTGCCAGCAGCGTAGCTCTTGGGCGCACCGGGGAGCTGTTTTTT
TRBJ2-2,TRBV7-9,NA,NA,CASSLAPVRDNTGELFF,TGTGCCAGCAGCTTAGCGCCAGTCAGGGATAACACCGGGGAGCTGTTTTTT
TRBJ2-7,TRBV7-2,NA,NA,CASSNAPQDSYEQYF,TGTGCCAGCAGTAACGCCCCACAGGACTCCTACGAGCAGTACTTC
TRBJ1-4,TRBV5-1,NA,NA,CASSLSTAEGKLFF,TGCGCCAGCAGCTTGAGCACAGCGGAGGGAAAACTGTTTTTT
TRBJ2-7,TRBV28,NA,NA,CASRGLLGEQYF,TGTGCCAGCAGGGGACTCTTGGGGGAGCAGTACTTC
TRBJ2-7,TRBV29-1,NA,once,CSGGSYEQYF,TGCAGCGGAGGTTCCTACGAGCAGTACTTC
TRBJ2-5,TRBV7-2,TRBD2,NA,CASSFRTRGRRGGPETQYF,TGTGCCAGCAGCTTCCGTACACGTGGGCGGCGGGGGGGCCCGGAGACCCAGTACTTC
TRBJ1-5,TRBV15,NA,NA,CATSSPTGYYQPQHF,TGTGCCACCAGCTCCCCAACAGGGTATTATCAGCCCCAGCATTTT
TRBJ1-2,TRBV4-1,TRBD1,NA,CASSVDREYGYTF,TGCGCCAGCAGCGTTGACAGGGAATATGGCTACACCTTC
TRBJ2-7,TRBV28,TRBD2,NA,CATRGAGGSYEQYF,TGTGCCACCCGAGGAGCGGGGGGTTCCTACGAGCAGTACTTC
TRBJ2-3,TRBV27,TRBD1,NA,CASRPGQGSTDTQYF,TGTGCCAGCAGGCCGGGACAGGGGAGCACAGATACGCAGTATTTT
TRBJ2-2,TRBV6-5,NA,NA,CASSPTRTEAGELFF,TGTGCCAGCAGCCCAACCCGGACAGAAGCCGGGGAGCTGTTTTTT
TRBJ1-4,TRBV7-9,NA,NA,CASSFAGASNEKLFF,TGTGCCAGCAGCTTCGCGGGAGCTTCCAATGAAAAACTGTTTTTT
TRBJ1-1,TRBV27,TRBD1,NA,CASSLGQGANTEAFF,TGTGCCAGCAGTTTAGGGCAGGGGGCGAACACTGAAGCTTTCTTT
TRBJ2-7,TRBV20-1,TRBD2,NA,CSAGGQGLAASIEQYF,TGCAGTGCTGGTGGGCAGGGACTAGCGGCGTCGATCGAGCAGTACTTC
TRBJ1-1,TRBV19,NA,many,CASSYRDMNTEAFF,TGTGCCAGTAGTTACAGGGATATGAACACTGAAGCTTTCTTT
TRBJ2-7,TRBV5-5,TRBD2,once,CASSLVGGVPYEQYF,TGTGCCAGCAGCTTGGTTGGGGGGGTTCCCTACGAGCAGTACTTC
TRBJ2-2,TRBV7-9,TRBD1,NA,CASSFGDRKANTGELFF,TGTGCCAGCAGCTTTGGGGACAGGAAGGCCAACACCGGGGAGCTGTTTTTT
TRBJ1-2,TRBV19,NA,NA,CASSPRSGYYGYTF,TGTGCCAGTAGCCCGCGAAGCGGTTACTATGGCTACACCTTC
TRBJ1-4,TRBV7-9,TRBD1,NA,CASSQGTGQWEKLFF,TGTGCCAGCAGCCAGGGGACAGGGCAGTGGGAAAAACTGTTTTTT
TRBJ2-7,TRBV6-5,TRBD1,NA,CASKTGYSYEQYF,TGTGCCAGCAAGACAGGGTACTCCTACGAGCAGTACTTC
TRBJ1-1,TRBV2,TRBD1,NA,CASKPGQGGTEAFF,TGTGCCAGCAAACCGGGACAGGGAGGCACTGAAGCTTTCTTT
TRBJ2-7,TRBV6-5,TRBD1,once,CASSSWDRLNEQYF,TGTGCCAGCAGTTCCTGGGACAGATTAAACGAGCAGTACTTC
TRBJ2-2,TRBV19,NA,once,CASSIDGGDTGELFF,TGTGCCAGTAGTATAGACGGAGGGGACACCGGGGAGCTGTTTTTT
TRBJ2-3,TRBV4-1,NA,NA,CASSQDSLASDTQYF,TGCGCCAGCAGCCAAGATAGCCTAGCGAGCGATACGCAGTATTTT
TRBJ2-2,TRBV11-3,NA,NA,CASSLGQGRPTGELFF,TGTGCCAGCAGCTTAGGTCAGGGGCGCCCCACCGGGGAGCTGTTTTTT
TRBJ1-2,TRBV19,NA,NA,CASSIDPSTRAPGSYGYTF,TGTGCCAGTAGTATAGATCCCTCTACCAGGGCCCCCGGTTCATATGGCTACACCTTC
TRBJ1-6,TRBV5-1,TRBD1,NA,CASSFGQASSYNSPLHF,TGCGCCAGCAGCTTCGGACAGGCAAGCTCCTATAATTCACCCCTCCACTTT
TRBJ2-7,TRBV19,TRBD1,NA,CASSTETGVSEQYF,TGTGCCAGTAGTACCGAGACAGGGGTGAGCGAGCAGTACTTC
TRBJ2-3,TRBV27,TRBD1,NA,CASSLTPGTGGPSTDTQYF,TGTGCCAGCAGTTTGACCCCCGGGACAGGGGGCCCGAGCACAGATACGCAGTATTTT
TRBJ2-3,TRBV3-1/TRBV3-2,NA,NA,CASSQGGVSTDTQYF,TGTGCCAGCAGCCAAGGCGGGGTCAGCACAGATACGCAGTATTTT
TRBJ2-2,TRBV7-6,TRBD2,NA,CASSPPSGGITGELFF,TGTGCCAGCAGCCCTCCTAGCGGGGGGATCACCGGGGAGCTGTTTTTT
TRBJ2-3,TRBV5-5,TRBD2,NA,CASSPVAGGITDTQYF,TGTGCCAGCAGCCCGGTGGCGGGGGGCATCACAGATACGCAGTATTTT
TRBJ2-1,TRBV2,NA,NA,CASRRQTGYEQFF,TGTGCCAGCAGGAGACAAACAGGGTATGAGCAGTTCTTC